The sequence of this T cell receptor beta chain was determined in a study of CD8+ T cells in alopecia areata. Following extraction, RNA underwent reverse transcription to cDNA, which served as the sequencing template. Measured with immunoSEQ multiplex PCR; TCRdb has only the in-frame clones, and not every one. Among 130,000 to 150,000 clones listed, approximately 50% were seen once. Regarding the study as a whole: Compared with normal scalp, lesional scalp had higher clonality and more expanded CD8+ clones. Scalp samples also yield sequences from resident alphabeta T cells of normal skin. Against the mouse data, patients shared TCRs less clearly, possibly for HLA reasons.

Alopecia areata patients provided lesional scalp punch biopsies and peripheral blood, both collected for the study. Remarks on this clone: Its antigen is not known.

The CDR3 totals 16 residues. V was clipped by 4 bases and J by 0 bases, with 15 bases between them. Looked up from germline, CDR1 is SGHTA and CDR2 is FQGNSA. V usage is TRBV7-2 and J usage is TRBJ1-1; perhaps TRBD1 as D (5 bases). The sequence was obtained from a human donor with alopecia areata. The sequencing here drew on CD4+ T cells sorted from blood, taken at week 0. CDR3 in amino acids: CASSSHPGVMNTEAFF. The CDR3 DNA reads as TGTGCCAGCAGCTCACACCCGGGGGTAATGAACACTGAAGCTTTCTTT.